The entry below describes one T cell receptor (beta chain). What this receptor recognizes is not known. One base away there is no much larger clone; base qualities are not given. Whole blood was collected in K2EDTA tubes by collaborating institutions according to the institutions' own protocols. Collaborator samples were shipped for TCRbeta analysis as frozen whole blood, isolated PBMCs, or DNA extracted from either sample type. TCRbeta CDR3 regions were amplified from genomic DNA by means of the immunoSEQ Assay, a bias-controlled multiplex PCR. Under the source paper's analysis protocol: The number of nucleated cells in each sample was estimated from the amplification of reference gene primers within the assay. To quantify the absolute abundance of each unique TCRbeta CDR3 rearrangement, sequence reads were collapsed and filtered. For each sample, productive Simpson clonality was calculated as the square root of Simpson's diversity index over productive rearrangements. TCRdb took over this immuneACCESS table, retaining in-frame rearrangements with V and J assigned. Such tables are incomplete; in checked studies, under half of the missing clones stem from an unresolved V gene, and the remainder is unexplained. The D gene and trimming were derived from the DNA, and the V and J assignments and clone size from that table. This sample lists 130,000 to 150,000 clones; roughly 84% were detected once. The ten largest clonotypes hold approximately 40% of the sample.

The record originates from a study of blood T cell repertoires in COVID-19 (dated by TCRdb to 2020 to 2021). In terms of the full investigation: Collaborator samples came from the United States, Italy and Spain and covered acute and convalescent phases of COVID-19. Sample metadata almost always included a de-identified subject ID, COVID-19 status, age in years and sex. The repertoires were made available in a free public database intended to serve as a resource for research on the immune response to SARS-CoV-2. Deeply sampled blood TCRbeta repertoires from subjects exposed to, actively infected with, or recovered from COVID-19 were included in the dataset. Samples came from the ongoing ImmuneRACE study (first 160 participants) plus 1,254 subjects from 6 global collaborators. The material from the prospective study consisted of cDNA or gDNA derived from T cells, B-cell-depleted T cells, or PBMCs. Where HLA class I and class II types were available, the types were taken from metadata supplied by the sample provider, not from assay-based typing. On the study overall, not on this receptor specifically: The quantity of clinical and demographic metadata differed by source and by participant and was supplied without curation.

From the cysteine through the phenylalanine, the CDR3 covers 14 amino acids. Of all the DNA, just the CDR3 is kept, 42 bases in frame from base 1. The germline V gene yields SGHNT for CDR1 and YENEEA for CDR2. From V the trimming removes 5 bases and from J it removes 2 bases, while the gene matches leave 4 bases of the junction unaccounted for. The material sequenced was peripheral blood. The clonotype comes from a human donor in a cohort sampled during active COVID-19. This chain is built from TRBV11-3 and TRBJ2-7, with 9 bases in between that match TRBD1. In nucleotides, the sequence is TGTGCCAGCAGCACCGGGACAGGGCCCTACGAGCAGTACTTC. Its translation reads: CASSTGTGPYEQYF.